These 17 T cell receptor beta chains were sequenced from one sample in a study of tissue T cells after allogeneic stem cell transplantation. Libraries were prepared by immunoSEQ multiplex PCR; TCRdb keeps only in-frame clonotypes and omits some of them. The profile shows about 50,000 clones, roughly 73% of them singletons. Sequencing input: sorted cells pooled from one or two spleens. The receptors here all came from a pool of C57BL/6 mice in good health.

Points on this clone: All gene names here are mouse names. The CDR3 sequence: CASSQGEGGNQDTQYF. Partial CDR3 DNA: TGTGCCAGCAGCCAAGGGGAGGGGGGGAACCAAGACACCCAGTAC. V gene TRBV5 combines with J gene TRBJ2-5; weak D call: TRBD2 (7 bases). The read stops 1 residue short of the end of the CDR3; the missing end is completed from the germline J gene. CDR3 length: 16 amino acids. CDR1 and CDR2 from the germline V gene are LGHNA and YNLKQL (reference sequence). Trimming removed 1 base at V and 0 bases at J, with 11 bases between.

This clone was recorded a few times. Gene names are the mouse ones. The read terminates 1 residue before the CDR3 end, so the remaining end is supplied by the germline J gene. The rearrangement uses TRBV13-2 and TRBJ1-4; no firm D call. The germline CDR1 and CDR2 sequences are NNHNN and SYGAGS (reference sequence). CDR3 size: 14 residues. Trimming left V 3 bases short and J 5 bases short, with 11 bases between. CDR3 loop: CASGAPGPNERLFF. The CDR3 DNA, read in part, is TGTGCCAGCGGTGCCCCGGGTCCGAACGAAAGATTATTT.

In its sample, this clone was seen once. Gene names follow the mouse nomenclature. The observed sequence ends 1 residue before the CDR3 terminus, with the missing tail filled in from the germline J gene. The genes are TRBV31 and TRBJ2-1; 7 bases agree with TRBD1. Germline CDR1 reads GKSSPN; CDR2 reads SITVG. The CDR3 runs 12 residues. The V and J ends lost 3 bases and 7 bases, in that order; junction bases with no gene match: 3. The chain's CDR3 is CAWSPGQAEQFF. The CDR3 bases that were read are TGTGCCTGGAGCCCGGGACAGGCTGAGCAGTTC.

This clone came up once. Mouse gene names apply. The read gets to within 1 residue of the CDR3 end, and the germline J gene fills in the rest. The V and J genes are TRBV13-2 and TRBJ1-2; D remains ambiguous. V lost 3 bases and J lost 2, with 11 bases in between. This CDR3 spans 14 amino acids. The V gene's germline CDR1 is NNHNN and CDR2 SYGAGS (reference sequence). CDR3 DNA (partial): TGTGCCAGCGGTGTGAAGGGAGGGAACTCCGACTACACC. Its protein is CASGVKGGNSDYT. The whole CDR3 protein reads CASGVKGGNSDYTF.

To note about this clone: Gene and germline names: mouse. The read ends 1 residue early relative to the CDR3; the germline J gene fills the gap. V is TRBV13-2 and J is TRBJ2-7, with D tentatively TRBD1 (6 bases). Trimming left V 5 bases short and J 7 bases short, with 13 bases between. Germline V gene data show CDR1 as NNHNN and CDR2 as SYGAGS (reference sequence). The CDR3 is made up of 12 amino acids. CDR3 DNA, as far as it was read: TGTGCCAGCGGAAACAGGGTGGGGGAACAGTAC. This codes for CASGNRVGEQY. The CDR3 reads in full as CASGNRVGEQYF.

The sample holds a few counts of this clone. The genes and germline here are from mouse. From the germline J gene comes the end of the CDR3, since the read stops 1 residue before it. The chain recombines TRBV2 with TRBJ1-2; no clear D gene. Germline assignment: CDR1 LGHNA and CDR2 YSYQKL. The CDR3 extends over 13 amino acids. The ends were cut back, 4 bases at V and 1 base at J, with 7 bases in the middle. The sequenced CDR3 bases are TGTGCCAGCAGCCCCGACAAAAACTCCGACTACACC. Residues: CASSPDKNSDYT. The entire CDR3 reads CASSPDKNSDYTF.

As regards this clone: Genes and germline come from the mouse. The read comes to an end 1 residue before the CDR3 does, leaving the germline J gene to fill in the end. V gene TRBV31 combines with J gene TRBJ2-1; D is undetermined. V lost 1 base and J 3 bases, leaving 10 bases between the germline ends. The CDR3 contains 14 residues. CDR1 is GKSSPN and CDR2 is SITVG in the germline V gene. The CDR3 is CAWSPGGLYAEQFF. Incomplete CDR3 DNA: TGTGCCTGGAGTCCCGGTGGGCTCTATGCTGAGCAGTTC. Complete variable domain (other parts from reference TRBV31 and TRBJ2-1): AQTIHQWPVAEIKAVGSPLSLGCTIKGKSSPNLYWYWQATGGTLQQLFYSITVGQVESVVQLNLSASRPKDDQFILSTEKLLLSHSGFYLCAWSPGGLYAEQFFGPGTRLTVL.

Note on this clone: All gene names here are mouse names. The read terminates 1 residue ahead of where the CDR3 ends, so the germline J gene completes it. The chain has TRBV13-2 and TRBJ2-5, with TRBD2 matching 12 bases. Germline loops: CDR1 NNHNN, CDR2 SYGAGS (reference sequence). J lost 6 bases, V lost 2 bases, and 4 bases had no gene match. CDR3 size: 15 residues. The CDR3 DNA, read in part, is TGTGCCAGCGGTGAAACGACTGGGGGGGCTGACACCCAGTAC. Translating gives CASGETTGGADTQY. In full, the CDR3 reads CASGETTGGADTQYF.

Note on this clone: Genes here carry mouse names. The CDR3 sequence is CASSPGGAEVFF. Incomplete CDR3 DNA: TGTGCTAGCAGCCCAGGGGGCGCAGAAGTCTTC. The genes are TRBV29 and TRBJ1-1; 8 nucleotides line up with TRBD1. The read halts 1 residue ahead of the CDR3 end, with the missing end drawn from the germline J gene. The germline gives CDR1 MSHET, CDR2 SYDVDS. The V segment lost 6 bases and the J segment 6 bases; nucleotides outside the gene matches: 3. The CDR3 length is 12 residues.

Worth noting for this clone: Genes and germline are mouse. The CDR3 end falls 1 residue outside the read, so it is completed with the germline J gene. The chain combines TRBV16 with TRBJ1-3; no clear D. The CDR3 extends over 14 amino acids. The germline CDR1 and CDR2 sequences are SGHSA and FRNQAP. V lost 2 bases to trimming and J lost 0 bases, with 5 bases between them. CDR3 DNA, as far as it was read: TGTGCAAGCAGCTTACCCGATTCTGGAAATACGCTCTAT. Residues: CASSLPDSGNTLY. The whole CDR3 region reads CASSLPDSGNTLYF.

This clone was seen more than once but under ten times. Gene names and germline match the mouse. Sequencing ends 1 residue short of the CDR3 end; the germline J gene provides the rest. The chain joins TRBV23 to TRBJ2-7; TRBD1 reflects the table's D call only, with no check against the DNA. Germline lookup yields CDR1 KGHTA and CDR2 FQNQQP. The CDR3 runs 12 residues. The CDR3 region is CSSSQNRGEQYF. The sequenced CDR3 bases are TGCTCCAGCAGTCAAAACAGGGGTGAACAGTAC.

On this clone itself: Genes here carry mouse names. The read is 1 residue too short to cover the CDR3 end, so that end is filled in from the germline J gene. This chain links TRBV13-2 with TRBJ2-1; a weak D match, TRBD2 (6 bases). CDR3 length equals 15 residues. Trimming shortened V by 1 base and J by 0 bases, and 8 bases separated the two germline ends. CDR1 and CDR2 from the germline V gene are NNHNN and SYGAGS (reference sequence). Partial CDR3 DNA: TGTGCCAGCGGTGATCGGGGGGTTAACTATGCTGAGCAGTTC. It codes for CASGDRGVNYAEQF. The whole CDR3 region reads CASGDRGVNYAEQFF.

About this clone: Gene names follow the mouse nomenclature. The sequenced fragment ends 1 residue before the CDR3 boundary, so the rest is inferred from the germline J gene. The chain is built from TRBV19 and TRBJ2-1, with D perhaps assigned TRBD1 or TRBD2 (5 bases each). The CDR3 runs to 13 residues. Germline V gives CDR1 FNHDT, CDR2 SITEND (reference sequence). The V gene lost 5 bases and the J gene lost 7 bases, with 13 bases spanning the gap. Partial CDR3 DNA: TGTGCCAGCAGACGGGGGTCGAGGGCTGAGCAGTTC. This codes for CASRRGSRAEQF. The whole CDR3 is CASRRGSRAEQFF.

As regards this clone: The gene names here belong to mouse. The observed sequence ends 1 residue before the CDR3 terminus, with the missing tail filled in from the germline J gene. The rearrangement links TRBV31 to TRBJ1-3, with 8 bases aligning to TRBD1. V was clipped by 3 bases and J by 3 bases; unmatched bases: 1. Germline CDR1 and CDR2: GKSSPN and SITVG. CDR3 length: 13 residues. The DNA read from the CDR3 is TGTGCCTGGAGGGACAGGGTTGGAAATACGCTCTAT. Its protein is CAWRDRVGNTLY. The full CDR3 reads CAWRDRVGNTLYF. Full variable domain (missing parts from reference TRBV31 and TRBJ1-3): AQTIHQWPVAEIKAVGSPLSLGCTIKGKSSPNLYWYWQATGGTLQQLFYSITVGQVESVVQLNLSASRPKDDQFILSTEKLLLSHSGFYLCAWRDRVGNTLYFGEGSRLIVV.

In the case of this clone: The gene symbols are mouse symbols. The observed sequence ends 1 residue before the CDR3 terminus, with the missing tail filled in from the germline J gene. This chain uses TRBV13-3 with TRBJ1-2; D is possibly TRBD1 (6 bases). The CDR3 extends over 13 amino acids. Looked up from germline, CDR1 is NNHDY and CDR2 is SYVADS. V dropped 5 bases and J dropped 0 bases, with 8 bases sitting between them. The CDR3 protein is CASRQGANSDYTF. The DNA read from the CDR3 is TGTGCCAGCAGACAGGGTGCAAACTCCGACTACACC.

A note on this clone: Mouse gene names and germline throughout. The read ends 1 residue shy of where the CDR3 ends; the end is completed using the germline J gene. V usage is TRBV4 and J usage is TRBJ2-7, with a weak D call TRBD2 (6 bases). Germline-derived CDR1 and CDR2 are LGHDT and YNNKQL (reference sequence). This CDR3 region has 13 residues. Trimming took off 5 bases at V and 3 bases at J, with 11 bases between the two ends. The sequenced CDR3 bases are TGTGCCAGCAGCCCCCGGGACTACTATGAACAGTAC. Translated: CASSPRDYYEQY. The full CDR3 is CASSPRDYYEQYF.

Regarding this clone: Gene names and germline match the mouse. The read terminates 1 residue ahead of where the CDR3 ends, so the germline J gene completes it. Other DNA sequences from this sample encode an identical CDR3 as well. The J gene is TRBJ1-1, the V gene TRBV3, with D maybe TRBD1 (6 bases). Germline V gene data show CDR1 as SNHLY and CDR2 as FYNGKV (reference sequence). The length of the CDR3 is 13 residues. Trimming took 1 base from V and 3 from J, leaving 6 bases between them. CDR3: CASSLGTDTEVFF. The part of the CDR3 DNA that was read is TGTGCCAGCAGCTTAGGGACAGACACAGAAGTCTTC.